This TCR beta chain was documented in a study of beta chain features in type 1 diabetes. Study at large: Patients were similar to healthy donors in age and gender (as well as in cell yields).

The CDR3 is made up of 15 amino acids. CDR1 and CDR2 (germline): SGHTA, FQGNSA. V dropped 1 base and J dropped 1 base, with 11 bases sitting between them. Blood was drawn once from each donor into heparinised tubes. The draws averaged around 110 mL. Isolation of CD4+ naive, central memory, regulatory and stem cell-like memory cells was achieved by sorting via CD45RO/CCR7/CD25/CD127/CD95/CD27. This clone was detected only a few times. The antigen is not known. Study findings and constraints: Cells that show high TCR expression could be over-represented by cDNA sequencing. All four CD4+ subsets of Type 1 diabetes patients contained TCRB CDR3s that were moderately but significantly shorter.

Investigators reverse transcribed all isolated RNA, so they sequenced expressed TCRB transcripts. TCRdb keeps only in-frame clones here, not all; method: immunoSEQ multiplex PCR. Among hundreds of thousands of clones listed, about an eighth were seen once. The TCR sequence derives from a man aged 18 to 30 with type 1 diabetes. The gene calls are TRBV7-2 and TRBJ2-7; D is perhaps TRBD1 (6 bases). Sequenced input: naive CD4+ T cells from blood. CDR3 sequence: CASSLVQGRSYEQYF. CDR3 DNA: TGTGCCAGCAGCTTAGTACAGGGACGGTCCTACGAGCAGTACTTC.